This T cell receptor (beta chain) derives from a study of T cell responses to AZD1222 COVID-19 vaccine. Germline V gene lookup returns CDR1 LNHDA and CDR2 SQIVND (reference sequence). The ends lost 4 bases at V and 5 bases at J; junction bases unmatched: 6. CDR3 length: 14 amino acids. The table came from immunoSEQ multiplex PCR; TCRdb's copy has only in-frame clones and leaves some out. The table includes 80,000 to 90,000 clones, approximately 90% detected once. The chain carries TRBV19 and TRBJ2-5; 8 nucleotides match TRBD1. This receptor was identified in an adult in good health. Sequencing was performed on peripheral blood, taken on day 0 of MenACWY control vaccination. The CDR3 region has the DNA TGTGCCAGTAGTAGGGACAGGTTCGGCGAGACCCAGTACTTC. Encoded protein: CASSRDRFGETQYF.